This T cell receptor (beta chain) was retrieved from a study of cytomegalovirus exposure and HLA in healthy donors. General observations from the study: Cytomegalovirus association was assigned to 170 or so TCR beta chains. First-cohort TCR clusters were later found to tend to co-occur in the 90 to 150 validation repertoires.

Repertoires were generated with immunoSEQ multiplex PCR, while TCRdb's copy carries only in-frame clones and drops some. The profile shows around 250,000 clones, 90% of them singletons. Comments on this clone: Its antigen is currently unknown.

Donors were drawn from the approximately 120-subject validation cohort, separate from the approximately 620-subject first cohort. Germline V gene data show CDR1 as LNHDA and CDR2 as SQIVND (reference sequence). This CDR3 spans 15 amino acids. V trimming: 4 bases; J trimming: 7 bases; junction bases outside the gene matches: 9. V is TRBV19 and J is TRBJ1-5; 8 nucleotides agree with TRBD1. The source is a woman between 25 and 40 years old in good health and CMV-seronegative. Sequenced: PBMCs. The CDR3 DNA reads TGTGCCAGTAGTAGGGACAGGTCCGACGGCCAGCCCCAGCATTTT. Encoded protein: CASSRDRSDGQPQHF.